The 29 T cell receptor beta chains below were found in one sample sequenced in a study of regulatory T cells in long-lasting Graves disease. Library construction for TCR beta used iRepertoire HTBI primers and Arm-PCR of CDR3 regions. One entry per CDR3 protein, called by TCRdb with MiXCR from the multiplex PCR reads. The table shows under 500,000 distinct CDR3 sequences, with roughly 20% occurring only once. Specified time point: persistent/refractory GD, antithyroid drugs over 5 years with positive TRAb. Construction of the TCR library relied on RNA isolated from PBMCs. The input for sequencing was peripheral blood mononuclear cells (PBMCs), taken when the disease was refractory, from a patient treated with antithyroid drugs. The source of these receptors is a female donor with Graves disease.

A few counts support this clonotype. V is TRBV12-3 or TRBV12-4 and J is TRBJ2-2; 9 nucleotides agree with TRBD1. V shed 6 bases and J 4 bases; nucleotides not matched to a gene: 9. CDR3 length equals 16 residues. The CDR3 DNA sequence: TGTGCCAGCAGCCCCACAGGGGGCGCCGGCACCGGGGAGCTGTTTTTT. Its translation is CASSPTGGAGTGELFF.

The sample holds a few counts of this clonotype. This chain connects TRBV10-3 to TRBJ2-7; D not resolved. V shed 2 bases and J shed 6 bases, with 5 bases lying between them. The CDR3 spans 11 residues. Germline lookup yields CDR1 ENHRY and CDR2 SYGVKD. The CDR3 nucleotides are TGTGCCATCAGTGAGACTGCCGAGCAGTACTTC. Translating it yields CAISETAEQYF.

CDR3 in DNA: TGCAGCGTGATATTATTGGTATCTGAAGCTTTCTTT. Amino acids: CSVILLVSEAFF. The chain uses TRBV29-1 and TRBJ1-1; D uncertain. This CDR3 has 12 residues. V was cut by 6 bases and J by 6 bases, with 14 bases left in between. Germline V gene lookup returns CDR1 SQVTM and CDR2 ANQGSEA.

This clonotype was counted ten times or more. This chain connects TRBV29-1 to TRBJ1-5; D unresolved. The CDR3 is 12 amino acids. CDR1 is SQVTM, CDR2 ANQGSEA, per germline. V was clipped by 6 bases and J by 4 bases, with 10 bases between them. The CDR3 nucleotides are TGCAGCGTCCTCGAACCAAATCAGCCCCAGCATTTT. It is translated as CSVLEPNQPQHF.

This clonotype was observed a handful of times. The V call is TRBV20-1, the J call TRBJ1-4, with D unresolved. CDR1 is DFQATT and CDR2 is SNEGSKA in the germline V gene (reference sequence). V lost 2 bases and J lost 10, with 14 bases in between. This CDR3 region has 13 residues. The chain's CDR3 is CSARTVGVGKLFF. The CDR3 DNA is TGCAGTGCTAGAACTGTCGGGGTTGGAAAACTGTTTTTT.

This clonotype was recorded a few times. The gene calls are TRBV18 and TRBJ1-2; 8 bases map to TRBD1. CDR3 length: 15 amino acids. V shed 4 bases and J 7 bases; nucleotides not matched to a gene: 11. The germline CDR1 and CDR2 sequences are KGHSH and LQKENI. The CDR3 sequence is CASSLATGQGAGYTF. The CDR3 DNA follows: TGTGCCAGCTCACTCGCCACCGGACAGGGCGCTGGCTACACCTTC.

The chain joins TRBV27 to TRBJ2-5; 8 nucleotides line up with TRBD2. V dropped 2 bases and J dropped 5; count of bases not matched to a gene: 7. CDR1 MNHEY and CDR2 SMNVEV come from the germline V gene (reference sequence). This CDR3 is 15 amino acids long. The CDR3 DNA is TGTGCCAGCAGTTTAGAGTCGGGGGGGTGGGAGACCCAGTACTTC. It codes for CASSLESGGWETQYF.

The chain has TRBV28 and TRBJ1-2; 8 bases line up with TRBD1. The CDR3 contains 13 residues. CDR1 and CDR2 (germline): MDHEN, SYDVKM. V shed 8 bases and J 8 bases; nucleotides not matched to a gene: 10. This chain's CDR3 is CASVPGQALGYTF. The DNA for the CDR3 is TGTGCCAGCGTACCGGGACAGGCCTTGGGCTACACCTTC.

Worth noting for this clonotype: A read error may explain this, as a much larger clone is one base away. The gene calls are TRBV28 and TRBJ2-7; D gene ambiguous. The germline V and J ends were trimmed by 7 bases and 0 bases, with 10 bases remaining between them. The CDR3 spans 13 residues. Germline lookup yields CDR1 MDHEN and CDR2 SYDVKM. Here the CDR3 DNA reads TGTGCCAGCACCTCAGGAGACTCCTACGAGCAGTACTTC. Amino acids: CASTSGDSYEQYF.

In this sample, this clonotype turned up many times. This chain connects TRBV7-2 to TRBJ2-7; 7 bases are a match to TRBD1. This CDR3 comprises 15 residues. Germline CDR1 SGHTA, CDR2 FQGNSA. Trimming took 1 base from V and 4 from J; bases not matched to a gene: 7. This CDR3 is CASSLVGQGVYEQYF. The CDR3 nucleotides are TGTGCCAGCAGCTTAGTAGGGCAGGGGGTGTACGAGCAGTACTTC.

The chain joins TRBV12-5 to TRBJ2-2; no clear D gene. The CDR3 is made up of 16 amino acids. The V end was cut by 6 bases, the J end by 0 bases, with 14 bases between. The germline V gene has CDR1 LGHNT and CDR2 FRNRAP. This CDR3 is CASGSDIGANTGELFF. As DNA, the CDR3 is TGTGCTAGTGGCTCAGACATCGGCGCGAACACCGGGGAGCTGTTTTTT.

The chain links TRBV28 to TRBJ2-1; unclear D gene. V lost 7 bases to trimming and J lost 0 bases, with 10 bases between them. This CDR3 is 14 amino acids long. The germline V gene has CDR1 MDHEN and CDR2 SYDVKM. The CDR3 region has the DNA TGTGCCAGCAACATACAGCGCTCCTACAATGAGCAGTTCTTC. It yields the protein CASNIQRSYNEQFF.

This clonotype was picked up many times. The rearrangement uses TRBV11-2 and TRBJ1-1, with D tentatively TRBD1 (5 bases). The germline CDR1 and CDR2 sequences are SGHAT and FQNNGV. The CDR3 has 13 amino acids. V lost 3 bases and J lost 3, with 8 bases in between. CDR3: CASSFVGDTEAFF. The CDR3 DNA reads as TGTGCCAGCAGCTTTGTAGGGGACACTGAAGCTTTCTTT.

The gene calls are TRBV19 and TRBJ1-2; D might be TRBD1 (5 bases). Trimming left V 7 bases short and J 0 bases short, with 15 bases between. This CDR3 region has 15 residues. Germline V gives CDR1 LNHDA, CDR2 SQIVND (reference sequence). In DNA form, the CDR3 reads TGTGCCAGTAACACCCCCGGGGGACCTAACTATGGCTACACCTTC. Protein product: CASNTPGGPNYGYTF.

This clonotype occurred many times. The V call is TRBV3-1, the J call TRBJ1-1, with unresolved D. V gave up 0 bases and J gave up 4 bases, with 9 bases separating them. CDR3 length: 14 residues. The germline V gene encodes CDR1 LGHDT and CDR2 YNNKEL (reference sequence). This CDR3 is CASSQDPRPTEAFF. DNA for the CDR3: TGTGCCAGCAGCCAAGACCCCCGGCCCACTGAAGCTTTCTTT.

The J gene is TRBJ2-1, the V gene TRBV7-9; 7 positions match TRBD2. This CDR3 has 14 residues. In germline, CDR1 is SEHNR, CDR2 FQNEAQ (reference sequence). J gave up 10 bases and V 2 bases, and 8 bases lay outside the gene matches. CDR3 in amino acids: CASSLNDGAGEQFF. CDR3 coding DNA: TGTGCCAGCAGCTTAAATGATGGAGCGGGAGAGCAGTTCTTC. Combining the CDR3 with reference TRBV7-9 and TRBJ2-1 gives the whole variable domain DTGVSQNPRHKITKRGQNVTFRCDPISEHNRLYWYRQTLGQGPEFLTYFQNEAQLEKSRLLSDRFSAERPKGSFSTLEIQRTEQGDSAMYLCASSLNDGAGEQFFGPGTRLTVL.

The chain couples TRBV18 to TRBJ1-5; D unclear. Trimming took off 6 bases at V and 5 bases at J, with 17 bases between the two ends. This CDR3 is 15 amino acids long. Germline V lookup: CDR1 KGHSH, CDR2 LQKENI. The DNA for the CDR3 is TGTGCCAGCTCCATACGACACGACCCGGATCAGCCCCAGCATTTT. It encodes CASSIRHDPDQPQHF.

The rearrangement uses TRBV18 and TRBJ2-1; 7 bases fit TRBD2. This CDR3 is 13 amino acids long. Trimming cost V 4 bases and J 5 bases; bases outside gene matches: 2. Germline V gene data show CDR1 as KGHSH and CDR2 as LQKENI. CDR3 DNA sequence: TGTGCCAGCTCACTAACTAGCGACAATGAGCAGTTCTTC. Translation: CASSLTSDNEQFF.

As concerns this clonotype: A much more abundant neighbour one base away suggests this may be a read error. The chain combines TRBV7-2 with TRBJ1-6, with D uncertain. Deletions cut 5 bases from V and 7 bases from J, with 9 bases between. This CDR3 is 13 amino acids long. CDR1 is SGHTA, CDR2 FQGNSA, per germline. CDR3 loop: CASSGPRNSPLHF. The CDR3 DNA sequence: TGTGCCAGCAGCGGTCCTAGGAATTCACCCCTCCACTTT.

This clonotype appeared a few times. The rearrangement joins TRBV10-3 to TRBJ2-5; D is uncertain. Germline V gene data show CDR1 as ENHRY and CDR2 as SYGVKD. This CDR3 comprises 14 residues. V was shortened by 3 bases and J by 5 bases, with 13 bases between the two germline ends. The CDR3 DNA reads as TGTGCCATCAGTGACCAACAGCTGGGGGAGACCCAGTACTTC. Its translation: CAISDQQLGETQYF.

This clonotype was seen at least ten times. This rearrangement joins TRBV7-2 to TRBJ2-7, with D uncertain. The CDR3 loop spans 12 amino acids. Germline V CDR1 and CDR2: SGHTA, FQGNSA. V lost 1 base and J 7 bases, leaving 8 bases between the germline ends. The CDR3 nucleotides read TGTGCCAGCAGCTTAGTTTGGGGTGAGCAGTACTTC. Protein sequence: CASSLVWGEQYF. The full variable domain, its missing parts supplied by reference TRBV7-2 and TRBJ2-7, is GAGVSQSPSNKVTEKGKDVELRCDPISGHTALYWYRQSLGQGLEFLIYFQGNSAPDKSGLPSDRFSAERTGGSVSTLTIQRTQQEDSAVYLCASSLVWGEQYFGPGTRLTVT.

There are many counts of this clonotype. J is TRBJ2-7 and V is TRBV6-5; 7 nucleotides align to TRBD2. Germline CDR1 MNHEY, CDR2 SVGAGI. This CDR3 is 15 amino acids long. The trim removed 2 bases at V and 4 bases at J, leaving 8 bases unmatched. The CDR3: CASSYASGGGYEQYF. CDR3 bases: TGTGCCAGCAGTTACGCTAGCGGTGGGGGGTACGAGCAGTACTTC.

The CDR3 sequence: CASAYQGQSTDTQYF. The CDR3 DNA follows: TGCGCCAGCGCTTATCAGGGGCAGAGCACAGATACGCAGTATTTT. The chain carries TRBV5-1 and TRBJ2-3; D perhaps matches TRBD1 (6 bases). The length of the CDR3 is 15 residues. V dropped 7 bases and J dropped 0 bases, with 15 bases sitting between them. The germline gives CDR1 SGHRS, CDR2 YFSETQ.

The sample holds a few counts of this clonotype. V gene TRBV25-1 combines with J gene TRBJ1-1, with a possible D match to TRBD1 (5 bases). The length of the CDR3 is 14 residues. The germline V gene encodes CDR1 MGHDK and CDR2 SYGVNS. Trimming stripped 7 bases from V and 1 base from J, with 13 bases between. The CDR3 reads CASTSGPRNTEAFF. The CDR3 nucleotides are TGTGCCAGCACTTCGGGACCGCGGAACACTGAAGCTTTCTTT.

V gene TRBV20-1 combines with J gene TRBJ2-3, with 10 bases lining up with TRBD1. CDR3 length: 15 residues. V trimming: 6 bases; J trimming: 1 base; junction bases outside the gene matches: 7. Germline V lookup: CDR1 DFQATT, CDR2 SNEGSKA (reference sequence). CDR3 sequence reads: CSAQPDRGRTDTQYF. The DNA for the CDR3 is TGCAGTGCCCAACCCGACAGGGGGCGCACAGATACGCAGTATTTT.

The genes are TRBV7-2 and TRBJ2-3; possible D gene TRBD2, 6 bases. Trimming pared 8 bases from V and 4 bases from J, leaving 13 bases between. CDR3 size: 13 residues. Germline CDR1 SGHTA, CDR2 FQGNSA. CDR3 sequence: CASLPGDADTQYF. The DNA of the CDR3 is TGTGCCAGCCTCCCGGGGGATGCAGATACGCAGTATTTT.

This clonotype was observed at least ten times. This chain's CDR3 is CASTGTAYEQYF. The DNA for the CDR3 is TGTGCCAGCACCGGGACAGCCTACGAGCAGTACTTC. This sequence joins TRBV12-3 or TRBV12-4 and TRBJ2-7, with 7 nucleotides matching TRBD1. The CDR3 is 12 residues long. Trimming took 7 bases from V and 2 from J; bases not matched to a gene: 2.

Concerning this clonotype itself: This sequence may be a read error, since a much larger clone differs from it by one base. The V and J genes are TRBV30 and TRBJ2-5, with TRBD2 as a possible D gene (5 bases). This CDR3 is 12 amino acids long. Germline V gene sequence: CDR1 GTSNPN, CDR2 SVGIG (reference sequence). V was pared by 0 bases and J by 9 bases, with 11 bases between. CDR3 amino acids: CAWSVCTEAQYF. In nucleotides, the CDR3 is TGTGCCTGGAGTGTTTGTACGGAGGCCCAGTACTTC.

This clonotype occurred many times. CDR3 loop: CASSPAGSNQPQHF. The CDR3 DNA sequence: TGTGCCAGCAGTCCGGCGGGGAGCAATCAGCCCCAGCATTTT. The rearrangement joins TRBV28 to TRBJ1-5, with D hard to call. CDR1 is MDHEN and CDR2 is SYDVKM in the germline V gene. This CDR3 is 14 amino acids long. The ends were cut back, 5 bases at V and 1 base at J, with 9 bases in the middle. The variable domain in full, with the rest retrieved from reference TRBV28 and TRBJ1-5, is DVKVTQSSRYLVKRTGEKVFLECVQDMDHENMFWYRQDPGLGLRLIYFSYDVKMKEKGDIPEGYSVSREKKERFSLILESASTNQTSMYLCASSPAGSNQPQHFGDGTRLSIL.